This passage covers 17 T cell receptor beta chains from one sample sequenced in a study of blood T cell repertoires in COVID-19. TCRdb's copy holds only in-frame clones and misses some; the assay was immunoSEQ multiplex PCR. This sample has 200,000 to 300,000 clones, with over 65% found just once. The source material was peripheral blood. All receptors come from a woman older than 75 with acute or convalescent COVID-19.

This chain uses TRBV2 with TRBJ1-5; D unresolved. The ends were cut back, 2 bases at V and 4 bases at J, with 6 bases in the middle. The CDR3 totals 13 residues. Germline lookup yields CDR1 SNHLY and CDR2 FYNNEI. The CDR3 coding sequence is TGTGCCAGCAGTGAATCCCCAAATCAGCCCCAGCATTTT. This encodes CASSESPNQPQHF.

Of note for this clone: Distinct nucleotide sequences in the sample also encode this CDR3. CDR3 in amino acids: CASSKQGGNTEAFF. CDR3 DNA: TGCGCCAGCAGTAAACAGGGGGGGAACACTGAAGCTTTCTTT. This sequence joins TRBV5-1 and TRBJ1-1; 8 nucleotides match TRBD1. Germline loops: CDR1 SGHRS, CDR2 YFSETQ. V trimming: 5 bases; J trimming: 1 base; junction bases outside the gene matches: 4. CDR3 length: 14 residues. Full variable domain (missing parts from reference TRBV5-1 and TRBJ1-1): KAGVTQTPRYLIKTRGQQVTLSCSPISGHRSVSWYQQTPGQGLQFLFEYFSETQRNKGNFPGRFSGRQFSNSRSEMNVSTLELGDSALYLCASSKQGGNTEAFFGQGTRLTVV.

This chain's CDR3 is CASSIQGASYNEQFF. DNA for the CDR3: TGTGCCAGCAGTATACAGGGGGCTTCCTACAATGAGCAGTTCTTC. The rearrangement uses TRBV5-8 and TRBJ2-1, with 9 bases aligning to TRBD1. The CDR3 covers 15 residues. The germline V gene encodes CDR1 SGHTS and CDR2 YDEGEE. Trimming at V came to 5 bases and at J to 1 base, leaving 4 bases not matched to a gene.

The chain links TRBV7-5 to TRBJ1-3; TRBD1, the table's D call, was not compared with the DNA. TRBV7-5 is shown as a pseudogene. CDR3 size: 19 residues. In nucleotides, the CDR3 is TGTGTCAGAAGCTTAGTCTTATCGGAGGCTGGGACACGCGGAAACACCATATATTTT. Its translation: CVRSLVLSEAGTRGNTIYF.

The CDR3 nucleotides are TGTGCCAGCACCGTTAAGGCAGGGAACACTGAAGCTTTCTTT. Residues: CASTVKAGNTEAFF. The chain joins TRBV2 to TRBJ1-1; the D is unclear. Germline CDR1 reads SNHLY; CDR2 reads FYNNEI. Trimming stripped 7 bases from V and 1 base from J, with 13 bases between. The CDR3 is made up of 14 amino acids.

The V call is TRBV7-2, the J call TRBJ1-1; maybe TRBD1 (5 bases). Germline V gene sequence: CDR1 SGHTA, CDR2 FQGNSA. Deletions cut 1 base from V and 10 bases from J, with 13 bases between. CDR3 length: 13 residues. The CDR3 region has the DNA TGTGCCAGCAGCTTAGTGGTTGGGGCAGGAGCTTTCTTT. Its protein is CASSLVVGAGAFF. Looking up the rest from reference TRBV7-2 and TRBJ1-1 gives the full variable domain: GAGVSQSPSNKVTEKGKDVELRCDPISGHTALYWYRQSLGQGLEFLIYFQGNSAPDKSGLPSDRFSAERTGGSVSTLTIQRTQQEDSAVYLCASSLVVGAGAFFGQGTRLTVV.

This clone was found a few times. V gene TRBV19 combines with J gene TRBJ1-6; 8 nucleotides agree with TRBD1. J lost 9 bases, V lost 3 bases, and 13 bases had no gene match. Germline CDR1 LNHDA, CDR2 SQIVND (reference sequence). The CDR3 has 17 amino acids. DNA of the CDR3: TGTGCCAGTAGTATCATCCCGGGTACAGGGGGAATTTCACCCCTCCACTTT. It yields the protein CASSIIPGTGGISPLHF.

The table lists this clone with a count of one. The chain links TRBV5-6 to TRBJ1-5, with unresolved D. The CDR3 runs to 12 residues. The V end was cut by 4 bases, the J end by 4 bases, with 6 bases between. Germline assignment: CDR1 SGHDT and CDR2 YYEEEE. CDR3 DNA: TGTGCCAGCAGCGCGGTAAATCAGCCCCAGCATTTT. Translation gives CASSAVNQPQHF.

The chain's CDR3 is CASSQANSNQPQHF. The DNA for the CDR3 is TGCGCCAGCAGCCAAGCAAATAGCAATCAGCCCCAGCATTTT. The genes are TRBV4-1 and TRBJ1-5; no clear D gene. Trimming shortened V by 1 base and J by 0 bases, and 4 bases separated the two germline ends. Germline V gene lookup returns CDR1 MGHRA and CDR2 YSYEKL. The CDR3 covers 14 residues.

In its sample, this clone was seen a few times. The chain uses TRBV28 and TRBJ1-1, with 8 positions matching TRBD1. The CDR3 covers 15 residues. V shed 5 bases, J shed 6 bases, and the junction held 11 bases outside the gene matches. Germline V gene data show CDR1 as MDHEN and CDR2 as SYDVKM. This CDR3 reads CASSTIWGTGPEAFF. The CDR3 DNA is TGTGCCAGCAGTACAATTTGGGGGACAGGTCCTGAAGCTTTCTTT.

This clone has only one observation. The chain is built from TRBV29-1 and TRBJ1-3; D is perhaps TRBD1 (5 bases). Trimming took off 7 bases at V and 2 bases at J, with 12 bases between the two ends. The CDR3 totals 13 residues. Germline lookup yields CDR1 SQVTM and CDR2 ANQGSEA. This CDR3 reads CSAITGAGNTIYF. In nucleotides, the CDR3 is TGCAGCGCCATTACAGGTGCTGGAAACACCATATATTTT.

This chain joins TRBV29-1 and TRBJ1-1, with unresolved D. Germline CDR1 SQVTM, CDR2 ANQGSEA. V gave up 3 bases and J gave up 4 bases, with 12 bases separating them. This CDR3 has 13 residues. The CDR3 loop is CSVDVQTVTEAFF. The CDR3 coding sequence is TGCAGCGTTGATGTTCAAACGGTCACTGAAGCTTTCTTT.

The chain couples TRBV3-1 (or the pseudogene TRBV3-2) to TRBJ1-5, with TRBD1 matching 8 bases. Germline V CDR1 and CDR2: LGHDT, YNNKEL (reference sequence). After removal of 1 base from V and 2 bases from J, the junction contained 1 base not matched to a gene. The CDR3 length is 15 residues. The CDR3 coding sequence is TGTGCCAGCAGCCAAGCGACAGGGGGCAATCAGCCCCAGCATTTT. Translation gives CASSQATGGNQPQHF.

The rearrangement joins TRBV4-1 to TRBJ2-3; tentatively, D is TRBD1 (6 bases). The CDR3 is 15 residues long. Germline loops: CDR1 MGHRA, CDR2 YSYEKL. The germline V and J ends were trimmed by 4 bases and 0 bases, with 11 bases remaining between them. The CDR3, as DNA: TGCGCCAGCAGCCCCTTCGGACAGAGCACAGATACGCAGTATTTT. The encoded protein is CASSPFGQSTDTQYF.

This clone showed up just a few times. V usage is TRBV15 and J usage is TRBJ2-5; 7 bases are shared with TRBD2. Germline lookup yields CDR1 LNHNV and CDR2 YYDKDF (reference sequence). J was trimmed by 2 bases and V by 3 bases; bases with no gene match: 9. This CDR3 contains 16 residues. CDR3 DNA: TGTGCCACCAGCAGGCCCGGACTAGGATTGCAAGAGACCCAGTACTTC. Translating gives CATSRPGLGLQETQYF.

This chain links TRBV30 with TRBJ2-7; TRBD2 might be the D (6 bases). The length of the CDR3 is 14 residues. Germline CDR1 GTSNPN, CDR2 SVGIG (reference sequence). V was clipped by 4 bases and J by 0 bases, with 13 bases between them. In DNA form, the CDR3 reads TGTGCCTGGACCTTCGGGGGTTACTCCTACGAGCAGTACTTC. Its protein is CAWTFGGYSYEQYF. Complete variable domain (other parts from reference TRBV30 and TRBJ2-7): SQTIHQWPATLVQPVGSPLSLECTVEGTSNPNLYWYRQAAGRGLQLLFYSVGIGQISSEVPQNLSASRPQDRQFILSSKKLLLSDSGFYLCAWTFGGYSYEQYFGPGTRLTVT.

This clone was picked up one time. V usage is TRBV29-1 and J usage is TRBJ2-7; maybe TRBD1 (6 bases). The V end was cut by 7 bases, the J end by 4 bases, with 11 bases between. This CDR3 comprises 11 residues. CDR1 and CDR2 (germline): SQVTM, ANQGSEA. DNA for the CDR3: TGCAGCGCCACCAGGGGTTACGAGCAGTACTTC. Amino acid sequence: CSATRGYEQYF.